The clone carrying this T cell receptor (beta chain) appeared a few times. Its antigen is not identified. Germline V gene lookup returns CDR1 ENHRY and CDR2 SYGVKD. The CDR3 runs 13 residues. Trimming removed 3 bases from V and 6 bases from J, with 12 bases in between. The sample comes from a study of beta chain features in type 1 diabetes. Overall study findings and caveats: Researchers reported that naive, central memory and Treg TCRB repertoires appeared more similar in patients than in healthy donors. Equally in patients and controls, PCR might preferentially amplify shorter templates. Shortening of TCRB CDR3s, moderate but significant, appeared in all four CD4+ subsets of Type 1 diabetes patients.

Expressed TCRB transcripts got sequenced, as all isolated RNA was reverse transcribed. Naive, central memory and regulatory T cell samples averaged about 3.6 million immunoSEQ reads each. The table came from immunoSEQ multiplex PCR; TCRdb's copy has only in-frame clones and leaves some out. The data contain around 430,000 clones, around 30% of them singletons. Sequenced material: naive CD4+ T cells from blood. The J gene is TRBJ2-7, the V gene TRBV10-3; D is uncertain. The clonotype was recovered from a man in his late teens or twenties in good health. CDR3 sequence reads: CAISDQDVGEQYF. CDR3 nucleotides: TGTGCCATCAGTGACCAGGATGTGGGCGAGCAGTACTTC.